The T cell receptor (beta chain) described here comes from a study of cytomegalovirus exposure and HLA in healthy donors. General study findings and limits: Both high specificity and high sensitivity reportedly marked the classifier's diagnosis of cytomegalovirus status. Whilst most TCR sequences proved rare, a subset of public TCRs occurred across many donors.

A note on this clone: Antigen specificity is unknown.

13 Jbeta primers and 60 Vbeta primers were used for the PCR. This table comes from immunoSEQ multiplex PCR, and its TCRdb copy is limited to in-frame clones, with some not included. The table shows 100,000 to 150,000 clones, with 73% occurring only once. The sequencing input was PBMCs. This TCR was sampled from a man in his sixties in good health and CMV-seropositive.

CDR3 in amino acids: CASRDTGVSSGNTIYF. CDR3 bases: TGTGCCAGCAGGGATACAGGGGTTAGCTCTGGAAACACCATATATTTT. The gene calls are TRBV28 and TRBJ1-3; 7 bases align to TRBD1. The CDR3 runs 16 residues. Germline trimming cut 6 bases from V and 0 bases from J; bases unmatched to any gene: 8. Germline V gene sequence: CDR1 MDHEN, CDR2 SYDVKM.